This T cell receptor (beta chain) came from a study of blood T cell repertoires in COVID-19. Overall study: Acute and convalescent COVID-19 specimens originated in the United States, Italy and Spain. Nucleic acid was either cDNA or gDNA, and it came from T cells, B-cell-depleted T cells, or PBMCs.

In the original processing: Amplified reference gene primers provided the basis for estimating nucleated cell counts. This table comes from immunoSEQ multiplex PCR, and its TCRdb copy is limited to in-frame clones, with some not included. The DNA gave D and trimming, while V, J and clone size come from that table. The sample lists nearly 110,000 clones; more than 70% were seen once. CDR3 length: 15 residues. With 4 bases clipped from V and 4 bases from J, the junction kept 8 bases outside the gene matches. Per the germline V gene, CDR1 is SGHVS and CDR2 is FQNEAQ. The sample comprised peripheral blood. The chain joins TRBV7-8 to TRBJ1-2; 8 nucleotides match TRBD1. The origin of this receptor is a man aged 70 or older with acute or convalescent COVID-19. Here the CDR3 reads CASSSRTGSGYGYTF. The CDR3 DNA reads TGTGCCAGCAGCTCCCGGACAGGGAGTGGCTATGGCTACACCTTC.